The 30 T cell receptor beta chains in this list originate from one sample, sequenced in a study of T-cell memory formation after mild COVID-19. One entry per CDR3 protein results from TCRdb running MiXCR on the 5' RACE reads. The sample records around 340,000 distinct CDR3 sequences, 10% to 15% being singletons. Sequencing was performed on PBMCs or a T cell subset sorted from them (not recorded which). These TCRs come from a man younger than 30 who had mild COVID-19 (a few samples of this study predate the infection). Cell type and time point are not known.

This clonotype was counted between two and nine times. The V call is TRBV19, the J call TRBJ1-5; D not certain. Germline-derived CDR1 and CDR2 are LNHDA and SQIVND (reference sequence). CDR3 length: 15 amino acids. Trimming left V 3 bases short and J 5 bases short, with 14 bases between. This CDR3 reads CASSIKVQNHQPQHF. The CDR3 DNA follows: TGTGCCAGTAGTATTAAGGTCCAGAACCATCAGCCCCAGCATTTT.

The chain combines TRBV12-5 with TRBJ2-3; weak D call: TRBD2 (6 bases). The CDR3 loop spans 14 amino acids. The germline V gene encodes CDR1 LGHNT and CDR2 FRNRAP. The V gene lost 5 bases and the J gene lost 2 bases, with 11 bases spanning the gap. DNA for the CDR3: TGTGCTAGTGGTCCCGGGGAGGCCACAGATACGCAGTATTTT. This sequence encodes CASGPGEATDTQYF.

The chain joins TRBV12-3 or TRBV12-4 to TRBJ2-7; 8 bases line up with TRBD1. This CDR3 has 15 residues. V shed 5 bases and J 5 bases; nucleotides not matched to a gene: 11. CDR3 loop: CASSPRQGLLDEQYF. Written as DNA, the CDR3 is TGTGCCAGCAGTCCGAGACAGGGGTTGTTGGACGAGCAGTACTTC.

This sequence joins TRBV4-1 and TRBJ2-1, with D unclear. The germline CDR1 and CDR2 sequences are MGHRA and YSYEKL. The V and J ends lost 2 bases and 5 bases respectively, with 7 bases between them. The CDR3 spans 13 residues. CDR3 DNA: TGCGCCAGCAGCCAACCGGCCAACAATGAGCAGTTCTTC. Amino acid sequence: CASSQPANNEQFF.

The chain joins TRBV9 to TRBJ2-1; D remains unclear. V was shortened by 4 bases and J by 1 base, with 18 bases between the two germline ends. The CDR3 is 17 residues long. In germline, CDR1 is SGDLS, CDR2 YYNGEE. The CDR3 protein is CASSLSIDSQSYNEQFF. For the CDR3, the DNA is TGTGCCAGCAGCCTCTCCATCGATAGTCAATCCTACAATGAGCAGTTCTTC.

This chain connects TRBV28 to TRBJ1-1, with unresolved D. Germline V gene lookup returns CDR1 MDHEN and CDR2 SYDVKM. V lost 8 bases and J 0 bases, leaving 10 bases between the germline ends. The CDR3 has 13 residues. DNA for the CDR3: TGTGCCAGCGCACCTTCGATGAACACTGAAGCTTTCTTT. It translates to CASAPSMNTEAFF.

This clonotype was recorded many times. The chain is built from TRBV7-2 and TRBJ2-1, with no clear D. The CDR3 contains 15 residues. V shed 6 bases and J shed 0 bases, with 12 bases lying between them. Germline values: CDR1 SGHTA, CDR2 FQGNSA. The CDR3 DNA is TGTGCCAGCAGTTCCCGGCCAAGCTCCTACAATGAGCAGTTCTTC. It is translated as CASSSRPSSYNEQFF.

The rearrangement joins TRBV5-5 to TRBJ2-1; TRBD1 aligns across 11 bases. V lost 4 bases to trimming and J lost 3 bases; unmatched junction nucleotides: 9. Germline loops: CDR1 SGHKS, CDR2 YYEKEE (reference sequence). The CDR3 covers 17 residues. In nucleotides, the CDR3 is TGTGCCAGCAGCCTACGGATAGGGACAGGGGGCTACAATGAGCAGTTCTTC. It codes for CASSLRIGTGGYNEQFF. The variable domain in full, completed from reference TRBV5-5 and TRBJ2-1, reads DAGVTQSPTHLIKTRGQQVTLRCSPISGHKSVSWYQQVLGQGPQFIFQYYEKEERGRGNFPDRFSARQFPNYSSELNVNALLLGDSALYLCASSLRIGTGGYNEQFFGPGTRLTVL.

This clonotype was counted many times. This rearrangement joins TRBV4-1 to TRBJ1-1; no clear D gene. Germline CDR1 is MGHRA and CDR2 is YSYEKL. The CDR3 is made up of 17 amino acids. Trimming removed 0 bases from V and 4 bases from J, with 18 bases in between. CDR3 residues: CASSQDRSPQVGTEAFF. DNA for the CDR3: TGCGCCAGCAGCCAAGATAGGAGCCCGCAGGTTGGCACTGAAGCTTTCTTT.

This clonotype was counted between two and nine times. V is TRBV9 and J is TRBJ1-2, with D unclear. V lost 0 bases and J lost 4, with 4 bases in between. Germline V gene data show CDR1 as SGDLS and CDR2 as YYNGEE. The CDR3 sequence is 12 residues long. CDR3 sequence: CASSVVSYGYTF. The CDR3 DNA is TGTGCCAGCAGCGTAGTATCCTATGGCTACACCTTC.

The chain couples TRBV12-3 or TRBV12-4 to TRBJ1-3, with unresolved D. This CDR3 region has 14 residues. V gave up 7 bases and J gave up 3 bases, with 13 bases separating them. The CDR3 DNA is TGTGCCAGCACCGAGGTGGGAAGTGGAAACACCATATATTTT. It is translated as CASTEVGSGNTIYF.

V usage is TRBV7-9 and J usage is TRBJ2-7; 10 bases match TRBD1. Germline V lookup: CDR1 SEHNR, CDR2 FQNEAQ (reference sequence). The CDR3 length is 13 residues. Trimming cost V 4 bases and J 8 bases; bases outside gene matches: 5. The CDR3 loop reads CASSWADRGKQYV. DNA for the CDR3: TGTGCCAGCAGCTGGGCGGACAGGGGGAAGCAGTACGTC.

The V call is TRBV11-1, the J call TRBJ2-7; 7 nucleotides match TRBD1. V dropped 5 bases and J dropped 5; count of bases not matched to a gene: 9. The CDR3 is 14 amino acids. In germline, CDR1 is SGHAT, CDR2 FQDESV (reference sequence). The CDR3 coding sequence is TGTGCCAGCAGCCCGGTCACAGGGGCGAACGAGCAGTACTTC. Its protein product is CASSPVTGANEQYF.

The sample holds a few counts of this clonotype. This chain joins TRBV7-2 and TRBJ2-7; TRBD1 agrees at 7 bases. This CDR3 is built from 15 residues. The germline V gene has CDR1 SGHTA and CDR2 FQGNSA. After removal of 4 bases from V and 3 bases from J, the junction contained 9 bases not matched to a gene. The chain's CDR3 is CASSSYTGALYEQYF. The CDR3 nucleotides are TGTGCCAGCAGCTCTTATACAGGGGCCCTCTACGAGCAGTACTTC.

This clonotype was counted between two and nine times. The J gene is TRBJ2-5, the V gene TRBV27; D is ambiguous. The CDR3 spans 14 residues. Germline V CDR1 and CDR2: MNHEY, SMNVEV (reference sequence). Trimming cost V 1 base and J 0 bases, with 6 bases left between them. The CDR3 protein is CASSLYGYQETQYF. The DNA of the CDR3 is TGTGCCAGCAGTTTATACGGGTACCAAGAGACCCAGTACTTC.

Comments on this clonotype: An end of the junction differs from the germline gene, which may be a read error. The chain combines TRBV12-3 or TRBV12-4 with TRBJ1-2; 7 bases are shared with TRBD1. The CDR3 sequence is 15 residues long. CDR3 in amino acids: CASSLAGTAVYGYTF. As DNA, the CDR3 is TGTGCCAGCAGTCTAGCCGGGACAGCGGTCTATGGCTACACCTTC.

The chain joins TRBV19 to TRBJ2-1, with 9 bases aligning to TRBD2. The V gene end was trimmed by 6 bases and the J gene end by 9 bases; junction bases not matched to a gene: 6. This CDR3 is 13 amino acids long. Germline lookup yields CDR1 LNHDA and CDR2 SQIVND (reference sequence). The CDR3 bases are TGTGCCAGTAGCCAGCGGGGGGTCGGTGAGCAGTTCTTC. Translation: CASSQRGVGEQFF.

The gene calls are TRBV5-1 and TRBJ2-7; 9 positions match TRBD1. The CDR3 sequence is 13 residues long. Trimming removed 4 bases from V and 5 bases from J; junction bases left unmatched: 4. Germline CDR1 and CDR2: SGHRS and YFSETQ. The CDR3 loop is CASSLGQGNEQYV. CDR3 bases: TGCGCCAGCAGCCTGGGACAGGGAAACGAGCAGTACGTC.

This clonotype occurred a few times. This rearrangement joins TRBV7-9 to TRBJ1-3; 9 positions match TRBD1. The CDR3 totals 16 residues. Germline V gene lookup returns CDR1 SEHNR and CDR2 FQNEAQ (reference sequence). J was trimmed by 3 bases and V by 3 bases; bases with no gene match: 6. The CDR3 nucleotides read TGTGCCAGCAGCTTCCTCGGGACAGGGATTGGAAACACCATATATTTT. Translated: CASSFLGTGIGNTIYF.

The V call is TRBV15, the J call TRBJ2-7, with 8 positions matching TRBD2. J lost 5 bases, V lost 4 bases, and 4 bases had no gene match. CDR1 LNHNV and CDR2 YYDKDF come from the germline V gene (reference sequence). The CDR3 loop spans 13 amino acids. CDR3 in amino acids: CATSTSGGNEQYF. CDR3 sequence (DNA): TGTGCCACCAGCACCTCGGGGGGGAACGAGCAGTACTTC. Together with reference TRBV15 and TRBJ2-7, the CDR3 gives the full variable domain: DAMVIQNPRYQVTQFGKPVTLSCSQTLNHNVMYWYQQKSSQAPKLLFHYYDKDFNNEADTPDNFQSRRPNTSFCFLDIRSPGLGDTAMYLCATSTSGGNEQYFGPGTRLTVT.

The J gene is TRBJ2-5, the V gene TRBV5-6, with D perhaps assigned TRBD1 or TRBD2 (6 bases each). Trimming took off 4 bases at V and 1 base at J, with 17 bases between the two ends. Germline loops: CDR1 SGHDT, CDR2 YYEEEE. This CDR3 region has 16 residues. CDR3 loop: CASSPNGGTFQETQYF. The CDR3, as DNA: TGTGCCAGCAGCCCCAACGGGGGCACATTCCAAGAGACCCAGTACTTC.

This clonotype appeared many times. The CDR3 region has the DNA TGTGCCAGCAGTTTAGAGTCATCCTATAATTCACCCCTCCACTTT. The encoded protein is CASSLESSYNSPLHF. The J gene is TRBJ1-6, the V gene TRBV12-3 or TRBV12-4; no clear D. Trimming stripped 1 base from V and 1 base from J, with 5 bases between. The CDR3 runs to 15 residues.

This clonotype came up many times. This chain joins TRBV7-2 and TRBJ2-5; TRBD1 matches 7 bases. J was trimmed by 2 bases and V by 5 bases; bases with no gene match: 5. The CDR3 spans 14 residues. CDR1 is SGHTA, CDR2 FQGNSA, per germline. The CDR3 DNA sequence: TGTGCCAGCAGCCTAGAGGGACAGCAAGAGACCCAGTACTTC. This sequence encodes CASSLEGQQETQYF.

V gene TRBV4-3 combines with J gene TRBJ2-5; D is uncertain. CDR1 and CDR2 from the germline V gene are LGHNA and YSLEER. The CDR3 runs 13 residues. Trimming pared 1 base from V and 4 bases from J, leaving 7 bases between. This CDR3 is CASSQGPRETQYF. Here the CDR3 DNA reads TGCGCCAGCAGCCAAGGACCCAGAGAGACCCAGTACTTC.

The chain employs TRBV12-3 or TRBV12-4 and TRBJ2-7; D is perhaps TRBD1 (5 bases). V shed 3 bases and J shed 3 bases, with 9 bases lying between them. The CDR3 is 13 amino acids. The CDR3 reads CASSLGPVYEQYV. Written as DNA, the CDR3 is TGTGCCAGCAGTTTGGGGCCCGTCTACGAGCAGTACGTC.

Comments on this clonotype: A clone one base away is much larger, so this may be a read error. The CDR3 region has the DNA TGTGCCAGCAACTCTGGGGCCAACGTCCTGACTTTC. Protein product: CASNSGANVLTF. The chain has TRBV28 and TRBJ2-6; D not resolved. V was cut by 7 bases and J by 0 bases, with 1 base left in between. The germline CDR1 and CDR2 sequences are MDHEN and SYDVKM. CDR3 size: 12 residues.

The gene calls are TRBV29-1 and TRBJ1-2; no definite D call. Trimming stripped 0 bases from V and 5 bases from J, with 10 bases between. Germline-derived CDR1 and CDR2 are SQVTM and ANQGSEA. CDR3 length: 13 amino acids. The CDR3 DNA follows: TGCAGCGTTGAAGATTCGCAGGAGTATGGCTACACCTTC. Protein: CSVEDSQEYGYTF. Complete variable domain (other parts from reference TRBV29-1 and TRBJ1-2): SAVISQKPSRDICQRGTSLTIQCQVDSQVTMMFWYRQQPGQSLTLIATANQGSEATYESGFVIDKFPISRPNLTFSTLTVSNMSPEDSSIYLCSVEDSQEYGYTFGSGTRLTVV.

This clonotype was observed a few times. J is TRBJ1-2 and V is TRBV20-1; TRBD1 agrees at 7 bases. The V gene end was trimmed by 6 bases and the J gene end by 7 bases; junction bases not matched to a gene: 11. The V gene's germline CDR1 is DFQATT and CDR2 SNEGSKA (reference sequence). There are 13 residues in the CDR3. The CDR3 nucleotides are TGCAGTGCAGACTCGGGGACAGCGTCTGGCTACACCTTC. Protein product: CSADSGTASGYTF.

This clonotype was counted between two and nine times. The chain carries TRBV19 and TRBJ2-1; the D call may be TRBD1 or TRBD2 (6 bases each). In germline, CDR1 is LNHDA, CDR2 SQIVND (reference sequence). V was clipped by 5 bases and J by 7 bases, with 12 bases between them. The CDR3 spans 13 residues. The CDR3 here is CASSRGLLNEQFF. CDR3 sequence (DNA): TGTGCCAGTAGTCGGGGGCTACTTAATGAGCAGTTCTTC.

V usage is TRBV7-2 and J usage is TRBJ1-2; D is possibly TRBD1 (6 bases). Trimming removed 1 base at V and 3 bases at J, with 12 bases between. This CDR3 has 15 amino acids. Per germline, CDR1 SGHTA and CDR2 FQGNSA. CDR3 protein: CASSLVMTGYYGYTF. The DNA of the CDR3 is TGTGCCAGCAGCTTAGTCATGACAGGATACTATGGCTACACCTTC.